The T cell receptor (beta chain) under discussion was sequenced for a study of early stage breast cancer tumors. With respect to this clone: Its matching antigen is unknown.

The table came from immunoSEQ multiplex PCR; TCRdb's copy has only in-frame clones and leaves some out. Here the sample spans fewer than 35,000 clones, 65% to 75% being singletons. Study observations and caveats: Tumors had approximately 2.5-fold higher T cell density than normal breast.

The clonotype was recovered from a person aged 45 to 59 with breast cancer. Material for sequencing was blood.

Written as DNA, the CDR3 is TGCAGCGCGCTTCGACAGGGGGGCACCGGGGAGCTGTTTTTT. Protein: CSALRQGGTGELFF. This chain joins TRBV29-1 and TRBJ2-2; 9 bases are shared with TRBD1. CDR1 is SQVTM, CDR2 ANQGSEA, per germline. The trim removed 7 bases at V and 4 bases at J, leaving 7 bases unmatched. This CDR3 has 14 residues.